A selection of T cell receptor beta chains follows, all from one sample in a study of HIV-infected patients and healthy controls. From the 5' RACE reads, TCRdb called clonotypes with MiXCR, one entry per CDR3 protein. The table lists about 9,600 distinct CDR3 sequences, roughly 5.2% of them singletons, with approximately 15% in the top ten. The sample consisted of blood, taken before antiretroviral therapy. Source of these receptors: an adult with HIV infection. Both conserved end residues are part of each CDR3. The order of the fields is clone size, V gene, D gene, J gene, CDR3 protein, CDR3 DNA. The D gene is left open where the match is weak. For some rows the clone size is stated as once, few or many, or as a class when expanded; others skip it.

abundance: many; v_gene: TRBV5-4; d_gene: TRBD2; j_gene: TRBJ2-1; CDR3aa: CASSSQTSGNNEQFF; CDR3nt: TGTGCCAGCAGCTCCCAGACTAGCGGGAACAATGAGCAGTTCTTC
abundance: many; v_gene: TRBV5-6; d_gene: TRBD2; j_gene: TRBJ2-3; CDR3aa: CASSLRREFDTQYF; CDR3nt: TGTGCCAGCAGCTTGCGGCGGGAGTTCGATACGCAGTATTTT
abundance: many; v_gene: TRBV20-1; d_gene: TRBD2; j_gene: TRBJ2-5; CDR3aa: CSASREGLQETQYF; CDR3nt: TGCAGTGCTAGCCGGGAGGGCCTTCAAGAGACCCAGTACTTC
abundance: medium-sized; v_gene: TRBV4-1; d_gene: TRBD2; j_gene: TRBJ2-7; CDR3aa: CASTPVTTGRAYEQYF; CDR3nt: TGCGCCAGCACCCCCGTGACTACGGGGAGGGCCTACGAGCAGTACTTC
abundance: many; v_gene: TRBV6-2/TRBV6-3; d_gene: .; j_gene: TRBJ1-1; CDR3aa: CASSYGGWGTEAFF; CDR3nt: TGTGCCAGCAGCTATGGGGGTTGGGGCACTGAAGCTTTCTTT
abundance: many; v_gene: TRBV19; d_gene: .; j_gene: TRBJ2-6; CDR3aa: CASSISEDPRGANVLTF; CDR3nt: TGTGCCAGTAGTATATCGGAAGACCCGAGGGGGGCCAACGTCCTGACTTTC
abundance: many; v_gene: TRBV28; d_gene: .; j_gene: TRBJ2-3; CDR3aa: CASSPAGLTDTQYF; CDR3nt: TGTGCCAGCAGCCCGGCCGGCCTCACAGATACGCAGTATTTT
abundance: many; v_gene: TRBV30; d_gene: .; j_gene: TRBJ1-1; CDR3aa: CAWIQYERKNTEAFF; CDR3nt: TGTGCCTGGATACAGTACGAAAGGAAAAACACTGAAGCTTTCTTT
abundance: many; v_gene: TRBV7-6; d_gene: TRBD2; j_gene: TRBJ2-5; CDR3aa: CASSSSILAGEETQYF; CDR3nt: TGTGCCAGCAGCTCCAGCATCCTAGCGGGGGAAGAGACCCAGTACTTC
abundance: medium-sized; v_gene: TRBV15; d_gene: TRBD1; j_gene: TRBJ2-1; CDR3aa: CATSRDPGTGDNEQFF; CDR3nt: TGTGCCACCAGCAGAGATCCCGGGACAGGGGACAATGAGCAGTTCTTC
abundance: few; v_gene: TRBV4-1; d_gene: TRBD1; j_gene: TRBJ2-7; CDR3aa: CASSRTGRLDSYEQYF; CDR3nt: TGCGCCAGCAGCCGGACAGGGCGGTTAGACTCCTACGAGCAGTACTTC
abundance: many; v_gene: TRBV29-1; d_gene: .; j_gene: TRBJ1-1; CDR3aa: CSVGAGNGRSAFF; CDR3nt: TGCAGCGTTGGGGCCGGGAATGGGCGAAGCGCTTTCTTT
abundance: many; v_gene: TRBV21-1; d_gene: .; j_gene: TRBJ2-5; CDR3aa: CASSKEGDRTLSRETQYF; CDR3nt: TGTGCCAGCAGCAAAGAGGGGGACAGGACACTTTCAAGGGAGACCCAGTACTTC
abundance: many; v_gene: TRBV7-2; d_gene: .; j_gene: TRBJ2-5; CDR3aa: CASSLVGETQYF; CDR3nt: TGTGCCAGCAGCTTAGTGGGTGAGACCCAGTACTTC
abundance: medium-sized; v_gene: TRBV5-1; d_gene: .; j_gene: TRBJ1-1; CDR3aa: CASSLSSHQGEAFF; CDR3nt: TGCGCCAGCAGCTTGTCTAGCCATCAGGGTGAAGCTTTCTTT
abundance: many; v_gene: TRBV27; d_gene: .; j_gene: TRBJ1-2; CDR3aa: CASSLYGGIGNYGYTF; CDR3nt: TGTGCCAGCAGTTTATATGGAGGGATTGGTAACTATGGCTACACCTTC
abundance: medium-sized; v_gene: TRBV20-1; d_gene: TRBD1; j_gene: TRBJ1-2; CDR3aa: CSAIDREGSYTF; CDR3nt: TGCAGTGCCATCGACAGGGAGGGTAGCTACACCTTC
abundance: medium-sized; v_gene: TRBV29-1; d_gene: .; j_gene: TRBJ2-2; CDR3aa: CSVLTRAGELFF; CDR3nt: TGCAGCGTCCTCACCCGCGCCGGGGAGCTGTTTTTT
abundance: .; v_gene: TRBV7-9; d_gene: TRBD1; j_gene: TRBJ2-1; CDR3aa: CASNLITRGQGNEQFF; CDR3nt: TGTGCCAGCAACTTGATAACAAGGGGACAGGGAAATGAGCAGTTCTTC
abundance: few; v_gene: TRBV4-2; d_gene: .; j_gene: TRBJ2-7; CDR3aa: CASSQDSSTDSQEQYF; CDR3nt: TGTGCCAGCAGCCAAGATTCGAGTACGGACTCGCAGGAGCAGTACTTC
abundance: many; v_gene: TRBV20-1; d_gene: .; j_gene: TRBJ2-7; CDR3aa: CSARDHSSTSYEQYF; CDR3nt: TGCAGTGCTAGAGATCACAGCTCCACGTCCTACGAGCAGTACTTC
abundance: many; v_gene: TRBV11-2; d_gene: .; j_gene: TRBJ2-1; CDR3aa: CASSLGQGNSEQFF; CDR3nt: TGTGCCAGCAGCTTAGGTCAGGGGAACTCTGAGCAGTTCTTC
abundance: many; v_gene: TRBV9; d_gene: TRBD2; j_gene: TRBJ2-1; CDR3aa: CASSVDGASGNYNEQFF; CDR3nt: TGTGCCAGCAGCGTAGATGGGGCTAGCGGTAACTACAATGAGCAGTTCTTC
abundance: many; v_gene: TRBV5-5; d_gene: TRBD1; j_gene: TRBJ2-5; CDR3aa: CASSFRGTGGEETQYF; CDR3nt: TGTGCCAGCAGCTTCAGAGGGACAGGGGGAGAGGAGACCCAGTACTTC
abundance: many; v_gene: TRBV28; d_gene: .; j_gene: TRBJ2-1; CDR3aa: CASSPIGFDRGGLAKQNEQFF; CDR3nt: TGTGCCAGCAGTCCAATTGGATTCGACAGGGGTGGACTAGCGAAACAAAATGAGCAGTTCTTC
abundance: many; v_gene: TRBV5-4; d_gene: TRBD1; j_gene: TRBJ2-6; CDR3aa: CASSRTGADSGANVLTF; CDR3nt: TGTGCCAGCAGCCGGACAGGGGCCGACTCTGGGGCCAACGTCCTGACTTTC
abundance: many; v_gene: TRBV29-1; d_gene: .; j_gene: TRBJ2-3; CDR3aa: CSVDSSTDTQYF; CDR3nt: TGCAGCGTAGACAGTAGCACAGATACGCAGTATTTT
abundance: many; v_gene: TRBV3-1; d_gene: TRBD2; j_gene: TRBJ2-4; CDR3aa: CASSERGGPGIQYF; CDR3nt: TGTGCCAGCAGTGAGCGGGGGGGCCCCGGCATTCAGTACTTC
abundance: many; v_gene: TRBV5-5; d_gene: .; j_gene: TRBJ2-7; CDR3aa: CASSLGWTDDYEQYF; CDR3nt: TGTGCCAGCAGCTTGGGGTGGACGGATGACTACGAGCAGTACTTC